Below are 2 T cell receptor beta chains sequenced from a single sample in a study of T cells in Graves' hyperthyroidism and ophthalmopathy (dated by TCRdb to about 2019). Preparation of the library involved multiplex PCR. The listed sequencing device is Illumina HiSeq 2000. The TCR beta CDR3 regions were amplified from the RNA transcripts. The first round of RT-PCR for the TCR CDR3 was performed with the HTBI primer set and the Qiagen OneStep RT-PCR kit. TCRdb redid the processing of the public reads, applying fastp at Q25 and MiXCR, and retained in-frame beta chains. Rows with one shared CDR3 protein collapse into an entry with the most common genes and DNA. The sample table holds roughly 260,000 distinct CDR3 sequences, of which approximately 14% were seen once. In total, the top ten clones hold 10% to 15% of the sample. The specimen sequenced was blood. These receptor sequences come from a woman in her thirties or forties with Graves' hyperthyroidism that later progressed to Graves' ophthalmopathy.

About this clonotype itself: One junction end does not reproduce the germline sequence, and a read error may be involved. The chain uses TRBV24-1 and TRBJ2-2; 11 bases are a match to TRBD1. The CDR3 sequence is 18 residues long. The germline V gene has CDR1 KGHDR and CDR2 SFDVKD. This chain's CDR3 is CATSDPHPGQGAVGGLFF. The CDR3 DNA reads TGTGCCACCAGTGATCCTCACCCCGGACAGGGGGCGGTCGGGGGGCTGTTTTTT.

This clonotype was counted between two and nine times. V usage is TRBV4-1 and J usage is TRBJ2-1; TRBD2 agrees at 10 bases. CDR3 length: 17 residues. Trimming cost V 1 base and J 7 bases; bases outside gene matches: 10. CDR1 and CDR2 (germline): MGHRA, YSYEKL. The CDR3 spells CASSQVFGLAEVNEQFF. CDR3 in DNA: TGCGCCAGCAGCCAAGTCTTCGGACTAGCGGAGGTTAATGAGCAGTTCTTC.